The clone carrying this TCR beta chain turned up a few times. Additional DNA sequences in this sample encode the identical CDR3. V gave up 0 bases and J gave up 5 bases, with 8 bases separating them. Germline CDR1 SGHTA, CDR2 FQGNSA. The CDR3 runs 13 residues. Since all of the isolated RNA was reverse transcribed, expressed TCRB transcripts were what got sequenced. An average around 3.5 million reads came from naive, central memory and regulatory T cell samples. Libraries were prepared by immunoSEQ multiplex PCR; TCRdb keeps only in-frame clonotypes and omits some of them. The data hold 850,000 to 900,000 clones, with 17% observed a single time. The sample belongs to a study of beta chain features in type 1 diabetes.

The sequence came from a woman between 18 and 29 years old in good health. The genes are TRBV7-2 and TRBJ2-7; no firm D call. Source material: naive CD4+ T cells from blood. Written as DNA, the CDR3 is TGTGCCAGCAGCTTAGCACGCGAGGACGAGCAGTACTTC. Translated, it gives CASSLAREDEQYF.